Listed here are 20 T cell receptor beta chains from one sample, sequenced in a study of vaccination effects on CD4 cells after COVID-19. With the ViraFEST assay, the study expanded antigen-specific CD4+ T cells using viral peptide pools, then sequenced them. Subsequent to 10 days of culture, CD4+ T cells were isolated. No antigen has been identified for these receptors. Sequenced by immunoSEQ multiplex PCR; TCRdb stores in-frame clones only, minus some. The table shows more than 25,000 clones, with 55% to 75% occurring only once. Sample: CD4+ T cells from PBMCs cultured with HCoV-229E spike peptides, taken before COVID-19 vaccination. These receptors were obtained from a human donor who received a COVID-19 vaccine.

On this clone: The junction departs from the called germline gene at one end, perhaps through a read error. The CDR3 here is CASSPGPQETQYF. In DNA, the CDR3 is TGTGCTAGCAGCCCAGGGCCCCAAGAGACCCAGTACTTC. The chain links TRBV7-7 to TRBJ2-5, with D maybe TRBD1 (5 bases). Germline V gene sequence: CDR1 SSHAT, CDR2 FNYEAQ (reference sequence). CDR3 length equals 13 residues.

This clone was detected once. One junction end does not reproduce the germline sequence, and a read error may be involved. The gene calls are TRBV27 and TRBJ2-7, with D perhaps matching TRBD1 or TRBD2 (5 bases each). There are 10 residues in the CDR3. CDR1 is MNHEY, CDR2 SMNVEV, per germline (reference sequence). In DNA, the CDR3 is TGTGCCAGCGATGCCGGGACCATATCCTTC. Amino acids: CASDAGTISF.

The V call is TRBV5-6, the J call TRBJ2-3; 12 nucleotides align to TRBD2. Germline V gene sequence: CDR1 SGHDT, CDR2 YYEEEE. CDR3 length equals 16 residues. Losses at the gene ends were 3 bases for V and 3 bases for J; bases not matched to a gene: 5. CDR3 coding DNA: TGTGCCAGCAGCTCCCTGACTAGCGGGAGAACAGATACGCAGTATTTT. It specifies CASSSLTSGRTDTQYF.

The genes are TRBV6-5 and TRBJ2-7; D call uncertain. Germline CDR1 and CDR2: MNHEY and SVGAGI. V was shortened by 6 bases and J by 2 bases, with 17 bases between the two germline ends. The CDR3 runs to 15 residues. DNA for the CDR3: TGTGCCAGCAGCCCGGTGGCCAAAACTGCCTACGAGCAGTACTTC. It codes for CASSPVAKTAYEQYF.

The chain combines TRBV3-1 (or the pseudogene TRBV3-2) with TRBJ1-1, with D perhaps matching TRBD1 (6 bases). Germline CDR1 is LGHDT and CDR2 is YNNKEL (reference sequence). Trimming removed 1 base from V and 11 bases from J, with 17 bases in between. This CDR3 is built from 14 residues. DNA for the CDR3: TGTGCCAGCAGCCAAGGGGGGCGATTTGCTGTGGCTTTCTTT. Translating it yields CASSQGGRFAVAFF.

This clone was detected only once. The chain recombines TRBV4-2 with TRBJ2-3; D may be TRBD2 (6 bases). The CDR3 has 15 amino acids. Germline CDR1 and CDR2: LGHNA and YNFKEQ. Deletions cut 0 bases from V and 4 bases from J, with 11 bases between. The CDR3 sequence: CASSQDGGDSDTQYF. CDR3 nucleotides: TGTGCCAGCAGCCAAGATGGAGGGGACTCAGATACGCAGTATTTT.

This rearrangement joins TRBV19 to TRBJ2-2; 10 bases map to TRBD1. Germline CDR1 LNHDA, CDR2 SQIVND (reference sequence). The CDR3 sequence is 14 residues long. Trimming cost V 7 bases and J 6 bases; bases outside gene matches: 5. CDR3 protein: CASTDRGGAGELFF. The DNA of the CDR3 is TGTGCCAGTACGGACAGGGGGGGAGCCGGGGAGCTGTTTTTT.

CDR3 loop: CASRQTGGRDEQYF. The CDR3 nucleotides are TGTGCCAGCAGACAGACAGGGGGCCGGGACGAGCAGTACTTC. This sequence joins TRBV6-5 and TRBJ2-7; 10 bases line up with TRBD1. V dropped 6 bases and J dropped 5; count of bases not matched to a gene: 7. Per the germline V gene, CDR1 is MNHEY and CDR2 is SVGAGI. The CDR3 is 14 amino acids.

The chain couples TRBV7-9 to TRBJ1-5, with D unresolved. The CDR3 loop spans 17 amino acids. Deletions cut 1 base from V and 0 bases from J, with 13 bases between. Germline CDR1 reads SEHNR; CDR2 reads FQNEAQ (reference sequence). The CDR3 DNA follows: TGTGCCAGCAGCTTAGTCGTCGGTCTGAGTAGCAATCAGCCCCAGCATTTT. This translates into CASSLVVGLSSNQPQHF.

The chain couples TRBV18 to TRBJ1-5; D gene ambiguous. Germline CDR1 and CDR2: KGHSH and LQKENI. Trimming removed 3 bases at V and 7 bases at J, with 13 bases between. This CDR3 comprises 14 residues. As DNA, the CDR3 is TGTGCCAGCTCACCGGCGGGGTTGGGGCAGCCCCAGCATTTT. It yields the protein CASSPAGLGQPQHF.

The rearrangement joins TRBV5-1 to TRBJ2-1, with 7 bases that match TRBD2. Germline CDR1 and CDR2: SGHRS and YFSETQ. The junction had 3 bases not matched to a gene; V was cut back by 0 bases and J by 0 bases. The CDR3 has 16 residues. The CDR3 sequence: CASSLVGGTSYNEQFF. The CDR3 DNA reads as TGCGCCAGCAGCTTGGTGGGGGGGACCTCCTACAATGAGCAGTTCTTC.

This clone was counted between two and nine times. The chain has TRBV30 and TRBJ1-3, with D unclear. The V end was cut by 3 bases, the J end by 0 bases, with 9 bases between. The CDR3 totals 14 residues. Per germline, CDR1 GTSNPN and CDR2 SVGIG (reference sequence). In DNA, the CDR3 is TGTGCCTGGAGGGGTGAGGGCTCTGGAAACACCATATATTTT. Encoded protein: CAWRGEGSGNTIYF.

CDR3 in DNA: TGTGCCAGCAGCCCAGGGGCCACCATGGGCCATGAGCAGTTCTTC. It yields the protein CASSPGATMGHEQFF. The chain joins TRBV9 to TRBJ2-1, with D tentatively TRBD1 (6 bases). V was shortened by 4 bases and J by 8 bases, with 19 bases between the two germline ends. The CDR3 is 15 amino acids. Per the germline V gene, CDR1 is SGDLS and CDR2 is YYNGEE.

The CDR3 region is CAITITGDGTGELFF. CDR3 in DNA: TGTGCCATCACCATTACAGGGGATGGGACCGGGGAGCTGTTTTTT. V usage is TRBV10-3 and J usage is TRBJ2-2, with 7 bases matching TRBD1. CDR3 length: 15 residues. After removal of 7 bases from V and 5 bases from J, the junction contained 10 bases not matched to a gene. Germline V gives CDR1 ENHRY, CDR2 SYGVKD.

The rearrangement links TRBV7-9 to TRBJ1-4, with D unclear. Germline V gene data show CDR1 as SEHNR and CDR2 as FQNEAQ (reference sequence). CDR3 length equals 15 residues. Trimming stripped 1 base from V and 7 bases from J, with 13 bases between. As DNA, the CDR3 is TGTGCCAGCAGCTTAGGTAGAGGGATTGGTGAAAAACTGTTTTTT. It is translated as CASSLGRGIGEKLFF.

This sequence joins TRBV30 and TRBJ1-2; D gene ambiguous. There are 14 residues in the CDR3. Trimming cost V 3 bases and J 2 bases, with 13 bases left between them. CDR1 and CDR2 (germline): GTSNPN, SVGIG (reference sequence). As DNA, the CDR3 is TGTGCCTGGAGGGGTACTGGGCAGAACTATGGCTACACCTTC. Its translation: CAWRGTGQNYGYTF.

The chain uses TRBV7-8 and TRBJ1-1, with D possibly being TRBD1 (6 bases). The CDR3 is made up of 16 amino acids. Germline V lookup: CDR1 SGHVS, CDR2 FQNEAQ. V was pared by 4 bases and J by 4 bases, with 19 bases between. Here the CDR3 DNA reads TGTGCCAGCAGCTCGAAAGGACAGCCCGGTGGCACTGAAGCTTTCTTT. As protein: CASSSKGQPGGTEAFF. Using reference TRBV7-8 and TRBJ1-1 for the parts outside the CDR3, the full variable domain is GAGVSQSPRYKVAKRGQDVALRCDPISGHVSLFWYQQALGQGPEFLTYFQNEAQLDKSGLPSDRFFAERPEGSVSTLKIQRTQQEDSAVYLCASSSKGQPGGTEAFFGQGTRLTVV.

The rearrangement links TRBV11-2 to TRBJ2-1; D is tentatively TRBD1 or TRBD2 (5 bases each). Trimming pared 0 bases from V and 2 bases from J, leaving 14 bases between. The CDR3 consists of 17 residues. Germline V CDR1 and CDR2: SGHAT, FQNNGV. The CDR3 nucleotides are TGTGCCAGCAGCTTAGATAGGGGCGGACTTACCTACAATGAGCAGTTCTTC. Protein: CASSLDRGGLTYNEQFF.

The chain combines TRBV7-9 with TRBJ1-2; D perhaps matches TRBD1 (5 bases). Germline lookup yields CDR1 SEHNR and CDR2 FQNEAQ (reference sequence). Between the trimmed V and J ends, which lost 2 bases and 0 bases, there was a span of 10 bases. This CDR3 region has 15 residues. CDR3 nucleotide sequence: TGTGCCAGCAGCTTATCTGGGGCACCTAACTATGGCTACACCTTC. This codes for CASSLSGAPNYGYTF.

This rearrangement joins TRBV5-4 to TRBJ2-1, with a weak D call TRBD2 (5 bases). The length of the CDR3 is 16 residues. Germline V gives CDR1 SGHNT, CDR2 YYREEE (reference sequence). Trimming cost V 0 bases and J 0 bases, with 10 bases left between them. The CDR3 loop reads CASSLDRESSYNEQFF. CDR3 nucleotide sequence: TGTGCCAGCAGCTTGGATCGGGAAAGCTCCTACAATGAGCAGTTCTTC.